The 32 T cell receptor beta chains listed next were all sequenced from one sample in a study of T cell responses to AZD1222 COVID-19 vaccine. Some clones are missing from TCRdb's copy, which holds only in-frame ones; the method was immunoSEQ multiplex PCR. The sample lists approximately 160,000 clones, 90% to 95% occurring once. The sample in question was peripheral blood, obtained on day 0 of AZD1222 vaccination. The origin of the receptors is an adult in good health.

CDR3 amino acids: CASSLLTGAGTEAFF. CDR3 sequence (DNA): TGTGCCAGCAGCCTACTCACAGGGGCGGGCACTGAAGCTTTCTTT. The V and J genes are TRBV7-8 and TRBJ1-1; 7 nucleotides agree with TRBD1. Trimming cost V 5 bases and J 4 bases; bases outside gene matches: 10. Per germline, CDR1 SGHVS and CDR2 FQNEAQ. This CDR3 has 15 amino acids.

The CDR3 DNA reads TGTGCCTGCCCGGCGGGGTCTGGAAACACCATATATTTT. As protein: CACPAGSGNTIYF. V usage is TRBV30 and J usage is TRBJ1-3; D is unclear. The CDR3 is 13 amino acids. Germline V lookup: CDR1 GTSNPN, CDR2 SVGIG (reference sequence). The V gene lost 6 bases and the J gene lost 1 base, with 10 bases spanning the gap.

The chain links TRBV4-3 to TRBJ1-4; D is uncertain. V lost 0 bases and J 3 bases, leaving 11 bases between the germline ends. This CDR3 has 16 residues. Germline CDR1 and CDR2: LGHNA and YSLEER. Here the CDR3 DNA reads TGCGCCAGCAGCCAAGATCCAACGACATCTAATGAAAAACTGTTTTTT. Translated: CASSQDPTTSNEKLFF.

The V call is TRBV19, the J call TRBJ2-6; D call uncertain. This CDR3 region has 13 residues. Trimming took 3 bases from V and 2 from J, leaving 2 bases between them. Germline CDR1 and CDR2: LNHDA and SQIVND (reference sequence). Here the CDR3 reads CASSMAGANVLTF. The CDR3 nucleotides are TGTGCCAGTAGTATGGCTGGGGCCAACGTCCTGACTTTC.

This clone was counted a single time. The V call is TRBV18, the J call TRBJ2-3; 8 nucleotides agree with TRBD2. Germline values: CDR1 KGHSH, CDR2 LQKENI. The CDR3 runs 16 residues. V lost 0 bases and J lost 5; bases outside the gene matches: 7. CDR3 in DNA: TGTGCCAGCTCACCACCCGCCGGCGGGGGGCTAGATACGCAGTATTTT. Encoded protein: CASSPPAGGGLDTQYF.

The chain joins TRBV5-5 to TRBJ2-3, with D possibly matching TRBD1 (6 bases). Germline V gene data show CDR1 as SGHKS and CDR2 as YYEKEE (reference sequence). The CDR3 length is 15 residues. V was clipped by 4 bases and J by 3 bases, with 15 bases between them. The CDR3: CASSLTGTMTDTQYF. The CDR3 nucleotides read TGTGCCAGCAGCCTCACAGGGACGATGACAGATACGCAGTATTTT. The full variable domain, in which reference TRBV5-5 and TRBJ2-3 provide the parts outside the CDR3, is DAGVTQSPTHLIKTRGQQVTLRCSPISGHKSVSWYQQVLGQGPQFIFQYYEKEERGRGNFPDRFSARQFPNYSSELNVNALLLGDSALYLCASSLTGTMTDTQYFGPGTRLTVL.

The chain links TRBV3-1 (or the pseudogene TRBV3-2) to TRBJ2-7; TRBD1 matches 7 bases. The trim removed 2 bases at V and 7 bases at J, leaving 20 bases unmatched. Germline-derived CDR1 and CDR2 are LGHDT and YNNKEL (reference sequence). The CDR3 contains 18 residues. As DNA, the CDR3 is TGTGCCAGCAGCCAAAGGGGGCAGGTTTCCCTTCGGGGTTATGAGCAGTACTTC. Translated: CASSQRGQVSLRGYEQYF.

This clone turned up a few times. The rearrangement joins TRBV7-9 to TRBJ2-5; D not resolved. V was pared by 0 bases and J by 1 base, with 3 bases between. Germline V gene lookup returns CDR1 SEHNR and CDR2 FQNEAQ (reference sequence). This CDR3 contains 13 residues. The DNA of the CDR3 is TGTGCCAGCAGCTTAGCGGCCCAAGAGACCCAGTACTTC. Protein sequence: CASSLAAQETQYF.

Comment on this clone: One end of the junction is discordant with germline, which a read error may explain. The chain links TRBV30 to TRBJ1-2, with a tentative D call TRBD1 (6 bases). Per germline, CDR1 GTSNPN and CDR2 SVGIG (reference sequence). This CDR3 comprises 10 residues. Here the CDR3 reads CAWSGGGIHF. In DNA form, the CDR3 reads TGTGCCTGGAGTGGAGGGGGAATTCACTTC.

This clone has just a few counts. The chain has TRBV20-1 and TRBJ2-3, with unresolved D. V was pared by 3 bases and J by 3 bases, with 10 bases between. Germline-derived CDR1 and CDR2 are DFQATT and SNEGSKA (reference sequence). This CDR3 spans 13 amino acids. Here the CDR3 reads CSASPDRTDTQYF. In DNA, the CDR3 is TGCAGTGCTAGTCCGGATAGAACAGATACGCAGTATTTT.

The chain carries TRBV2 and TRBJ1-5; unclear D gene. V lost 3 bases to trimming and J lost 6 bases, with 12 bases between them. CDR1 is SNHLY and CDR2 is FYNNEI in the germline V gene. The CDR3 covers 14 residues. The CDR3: CASSDWAGPQPQHF. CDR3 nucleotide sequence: TGTGCCAGCAGTGACTGGGCAGGCCCTCAGCCCCAGCATTTT.

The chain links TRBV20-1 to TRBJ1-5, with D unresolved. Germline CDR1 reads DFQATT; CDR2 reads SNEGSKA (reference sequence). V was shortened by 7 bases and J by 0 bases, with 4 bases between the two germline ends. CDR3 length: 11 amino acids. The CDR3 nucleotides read TGCAGTGTTCATAGCAATCAGCCCCAGCATTTT. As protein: CSVHSNQPQHF.

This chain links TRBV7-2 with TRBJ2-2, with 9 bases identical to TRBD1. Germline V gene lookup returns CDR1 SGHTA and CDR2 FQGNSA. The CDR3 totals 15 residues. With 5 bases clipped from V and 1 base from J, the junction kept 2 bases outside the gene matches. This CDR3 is CASSPGQGNTGELFF. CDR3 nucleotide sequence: TGTGCCAGCAGCCCGGGACAGGGGAACACCGGGGAGCTGTTTTTT.

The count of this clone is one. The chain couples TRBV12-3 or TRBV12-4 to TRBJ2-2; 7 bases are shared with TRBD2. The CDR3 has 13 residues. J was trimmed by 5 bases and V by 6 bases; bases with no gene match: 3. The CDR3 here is CASSRTRTGELFF. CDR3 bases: TGTGCCAGCAGCCGGACTAGGACCGGGGAGCTGTTTTTT.

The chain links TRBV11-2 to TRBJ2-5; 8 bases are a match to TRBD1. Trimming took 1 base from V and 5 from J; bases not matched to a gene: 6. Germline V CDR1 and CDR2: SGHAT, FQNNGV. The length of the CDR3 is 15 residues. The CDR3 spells CASSLGQGAGETQYF. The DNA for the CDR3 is TGTGCCAGCAGCTTAGGGCAGGGGGCCGGGGAGACCCAGTACTTC.

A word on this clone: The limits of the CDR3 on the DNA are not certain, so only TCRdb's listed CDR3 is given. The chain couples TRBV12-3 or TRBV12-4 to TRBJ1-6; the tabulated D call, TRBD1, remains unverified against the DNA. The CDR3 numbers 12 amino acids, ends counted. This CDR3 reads CASSFGAGNYHF.

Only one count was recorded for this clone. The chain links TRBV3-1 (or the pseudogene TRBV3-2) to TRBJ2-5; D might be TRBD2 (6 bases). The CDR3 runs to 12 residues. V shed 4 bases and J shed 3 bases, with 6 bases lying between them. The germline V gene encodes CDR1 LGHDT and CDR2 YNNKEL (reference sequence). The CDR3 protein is CASSLAEETQYF. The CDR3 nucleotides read TGTGCCAGCAGCCTAGCGGAAGAGACCCAGTACTTC.

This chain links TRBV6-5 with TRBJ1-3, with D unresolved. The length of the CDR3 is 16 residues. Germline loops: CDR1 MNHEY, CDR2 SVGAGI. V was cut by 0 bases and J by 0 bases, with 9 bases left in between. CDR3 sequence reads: CASSYSSAPSGNTIYF. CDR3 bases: TGTGCCAGCAGTTACTCGTCAGCTCCCTCTGGAAACACCATATATTTT.

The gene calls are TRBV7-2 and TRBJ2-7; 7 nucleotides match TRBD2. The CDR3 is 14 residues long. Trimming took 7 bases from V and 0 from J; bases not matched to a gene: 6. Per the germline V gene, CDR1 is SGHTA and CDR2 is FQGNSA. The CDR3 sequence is CASTPGTISYEQYF. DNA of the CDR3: TGTGCCAGCACTCCCGGGACTATCTCCTACGAGCAGTACTTC.

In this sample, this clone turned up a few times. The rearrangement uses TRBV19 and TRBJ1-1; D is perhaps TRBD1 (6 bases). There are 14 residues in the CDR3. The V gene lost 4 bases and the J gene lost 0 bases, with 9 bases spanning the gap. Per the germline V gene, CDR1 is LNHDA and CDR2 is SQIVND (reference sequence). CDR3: CASSTDSMNTEAFF. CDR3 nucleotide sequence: TGTGCCAGTAGTACGGACAGCATGAACACTGAAGCTTTCTTT. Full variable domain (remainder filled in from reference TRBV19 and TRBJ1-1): DGGITQSPKYLFRKEGQNVTLSCEQNLNHDAMYWYRQDPGQGLRLIYYSQIVNDFQKGDIAEGYSVSREKKESFPLTVTSAQKNPTAFYLCASSTDSMNTEAFFGQGTRLTVV.

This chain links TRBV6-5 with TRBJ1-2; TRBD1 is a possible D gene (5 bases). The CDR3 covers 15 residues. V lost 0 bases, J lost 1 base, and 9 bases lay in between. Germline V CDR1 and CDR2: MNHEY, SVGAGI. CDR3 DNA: TGTGCCAGCAGTTACTCGCAGGGCTTTAACTATGGCTACACCTTC. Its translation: CASSYSQGFNYGYTF.

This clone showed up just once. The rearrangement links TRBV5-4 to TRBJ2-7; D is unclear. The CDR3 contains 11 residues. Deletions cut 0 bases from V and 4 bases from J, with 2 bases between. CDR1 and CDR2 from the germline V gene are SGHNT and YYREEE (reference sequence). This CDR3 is CASSLEYEQYF. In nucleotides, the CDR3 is TGTGCCAGCAGCTTGGAGTACGAGCAGTACTTC.

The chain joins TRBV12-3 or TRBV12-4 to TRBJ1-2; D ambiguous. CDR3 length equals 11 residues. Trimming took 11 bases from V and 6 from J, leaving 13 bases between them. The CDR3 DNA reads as TGTGCCGGAGGGAGGGCGGATGGCTACACCTTC. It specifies CAGGRADGYTF.

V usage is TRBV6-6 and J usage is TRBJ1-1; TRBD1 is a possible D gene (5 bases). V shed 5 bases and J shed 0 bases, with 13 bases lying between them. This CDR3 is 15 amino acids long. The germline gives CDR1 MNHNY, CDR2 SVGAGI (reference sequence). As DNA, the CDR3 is TGTGCCAGCAGTGACCCAACAGGACTGAACACTGAAGCTTTCTTT. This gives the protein CASSDPTGLNTEAFF.

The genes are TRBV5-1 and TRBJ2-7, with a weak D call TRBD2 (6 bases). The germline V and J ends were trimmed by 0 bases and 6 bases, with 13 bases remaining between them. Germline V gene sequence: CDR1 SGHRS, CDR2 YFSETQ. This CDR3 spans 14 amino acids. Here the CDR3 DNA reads TGCGCCAGCAGCTTGGCCCGGGACTTCGGCGAGCAGTACTTC. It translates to CASSLARDFGEQYF.

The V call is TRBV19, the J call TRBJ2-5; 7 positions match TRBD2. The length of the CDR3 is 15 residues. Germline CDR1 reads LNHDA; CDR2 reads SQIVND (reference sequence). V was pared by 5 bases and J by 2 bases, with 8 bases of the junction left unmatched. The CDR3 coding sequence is TGTGCCAGTAGTTCCGGGACTACCTTACAAGAGACCCAGTACTTC. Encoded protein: CASSSGTTLQETQYF.

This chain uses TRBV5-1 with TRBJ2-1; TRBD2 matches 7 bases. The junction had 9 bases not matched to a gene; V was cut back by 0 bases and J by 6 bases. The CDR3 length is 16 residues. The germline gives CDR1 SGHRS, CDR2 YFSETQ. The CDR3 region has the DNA TGCGCCAGCAGCTTGGCCGGCGGGGGTGCTCTCAATGAGCAGTTCTTC. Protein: CASSLAGGGALNEQFF.

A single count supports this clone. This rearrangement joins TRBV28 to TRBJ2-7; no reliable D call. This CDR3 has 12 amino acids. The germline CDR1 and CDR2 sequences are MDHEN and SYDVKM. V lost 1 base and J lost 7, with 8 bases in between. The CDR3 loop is CASSLSAREQYF. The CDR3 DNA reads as TGTGCCAGCAGTTTATCCGCCCGGGAGCAGTACTTC.

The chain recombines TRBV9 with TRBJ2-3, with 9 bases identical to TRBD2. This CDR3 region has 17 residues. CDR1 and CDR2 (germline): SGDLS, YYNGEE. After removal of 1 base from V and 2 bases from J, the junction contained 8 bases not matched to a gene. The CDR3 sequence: CASSVNPQRGDTDTQYF. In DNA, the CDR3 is TGTGCCAGCAGCGTAAATCCACAGCGGGGGGACACAGATACGCAGTATTTT.

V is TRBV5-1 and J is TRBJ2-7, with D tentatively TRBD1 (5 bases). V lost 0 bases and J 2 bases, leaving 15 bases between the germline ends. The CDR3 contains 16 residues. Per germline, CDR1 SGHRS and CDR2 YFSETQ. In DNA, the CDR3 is TGCGCCAGCAGCTTGGGAGCGACAGCAGGAACCTACGAGCAGTACTTC. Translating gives CASSLGATAGTYEQYF.

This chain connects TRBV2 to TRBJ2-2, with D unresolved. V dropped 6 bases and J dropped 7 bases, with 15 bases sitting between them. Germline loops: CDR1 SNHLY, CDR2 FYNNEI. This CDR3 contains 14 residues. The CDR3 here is CASRADPQNGELFF. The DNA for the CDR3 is TGTGCCAGCAGAGCCGACCCCCAGAACGGGGAGCTGTTTTTT.

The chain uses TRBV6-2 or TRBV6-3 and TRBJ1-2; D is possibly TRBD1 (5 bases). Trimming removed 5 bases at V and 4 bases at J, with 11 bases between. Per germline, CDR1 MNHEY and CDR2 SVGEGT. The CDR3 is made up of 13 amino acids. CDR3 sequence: CASSPDRSYGYTF. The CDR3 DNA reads TGTGCCAGCAGTCCCGACAGAAGCTATGGCTACACCTTC.